This entry is about one TCR beta chain. The antigen is unknown. This may stem from a read error, because a much larger clone lies one nucleotide away. The CDR3 extends over 13 amino acids. Germline V gene lookup returns CDR1 LNHDA and CDR2 SQIVND (reference sequence). Sorted inputs of roughly 20,000 to 1,000,000 cells, with 10%, 30% or 50% RNA, yielded naive CD8 libraries. Naive CD8 T cells were sorted as CD8+CD4-CCR7+CD45RA+. This entry belongs to a study of molecular identifiers for immune sequencing clone quantification. Looking at the study overall: Split five ways in replicates, RNA from roughly 20,000 or 100,000 naive CD8 cells had four portions sequenced. Overall study findings and caveats: Barcode collisions between identical TCR molecules could shrink estimates of highly expanded clone sizes.

TCRdb redid the calling of the PCR reads with MiXCR, one entry per CDR3 protein. The sample lists 550,000 to 750,000 distinct CDR3 sequences, 15% to 20% occurring once. The clonotype originates from a human donor in good health. Some libraries in this study had Jurkat cell RNA spiked in. Specimen: naive CD8+ T cells from blood, with Jurkat cell RNA spiked in. Subset in this sample: FACS-sorted CD8+CD4-CCR7+CD45RA+ naive T cells. The J gene is TRBJ1-5, the V gene TRBV19; perhaps TRBD1 as D (5 bases). Here the CDR3 reads CAGSLGGGRPQHF. The CDR3 DNA sequence: TGTGCCGGTAGCCTCGGGGGTGGCCGGCCCCAGCATTTT.